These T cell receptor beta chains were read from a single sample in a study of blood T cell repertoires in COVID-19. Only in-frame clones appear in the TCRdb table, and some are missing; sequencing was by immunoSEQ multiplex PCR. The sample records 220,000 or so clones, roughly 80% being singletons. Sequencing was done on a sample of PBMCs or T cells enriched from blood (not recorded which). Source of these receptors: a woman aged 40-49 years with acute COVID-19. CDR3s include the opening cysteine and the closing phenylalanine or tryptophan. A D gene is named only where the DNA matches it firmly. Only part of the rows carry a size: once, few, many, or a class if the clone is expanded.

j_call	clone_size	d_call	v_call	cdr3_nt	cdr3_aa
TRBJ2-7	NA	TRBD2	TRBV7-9	TGTGCCAGCAGCCCGGGACTAGCGGGAGACCGTTCCTACGAGCAGTACTTC	CASSPGLAGDRSYEQYF
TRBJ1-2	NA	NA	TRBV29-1	TGCAGCGTTGGATCCGGGTATGGCTACACCTTC	CSVGSGYGYTF
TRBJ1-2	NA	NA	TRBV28	TGTGCCAGCAGTCCCATTGGCGGGAGCTATGGCTACACCTTC	CASSPIGGSYGYTF
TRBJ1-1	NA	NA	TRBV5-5	TGTGCCAGCAGCTTGGAACGGTCCACTGAAGCTTTCTTT	CASSLERSTEAFF
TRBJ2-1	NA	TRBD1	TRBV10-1	TGCGCCAGTCAGCCAGCGGACAGGGGATGGAATGAGCAGTTCTTC	CASQPADRGWNEQFF
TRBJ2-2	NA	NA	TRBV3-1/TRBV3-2	TGTGCCAGCAGGCGTACAGGGACCGGGGAGCTGTTTTTT	CASRRTGTGELFF
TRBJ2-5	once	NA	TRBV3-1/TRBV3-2	TGTGCCAGCAGCCAAGCGGGAAGGAGGGAGACCCAGTACTTC	CASSQAGRRETQYF
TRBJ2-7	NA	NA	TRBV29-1	TGCAGCGTTGTAGGGGAAGGCGAGCAGTACTTC	CSVVGEGEQYF
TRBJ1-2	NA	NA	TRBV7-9	TGTGCCAGCAGTTTACCGGGGACACCGTATGGCTACACCTTC	CASSLPGTPYGYTF
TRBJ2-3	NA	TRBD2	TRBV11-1	TGTGCCAGCAGCTTAGGGACTAGCGGGGGCACAGATACGCAGTATTTT	CASSLGTSGGTDTQYF
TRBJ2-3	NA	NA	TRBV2	TGTGCCAGCAGTGAGGCGGGGGCTAGGCAGTATTTT	CASSEAGARQYF
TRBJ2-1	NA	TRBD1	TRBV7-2	TGTGCCAGCAGCCAGGGGGCTGTAAGTGAGCAGTTCTTC	CASSQGAVSEQFF
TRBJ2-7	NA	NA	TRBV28	TGTGCCAGCAGTCCGAGCTCCTACGAGCAGTACTTC	CASSPSSYEQYF
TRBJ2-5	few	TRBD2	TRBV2	TGTGCCAGCATCGGGCTAGCGGGACCCCAAGAGACCCAGTACTTC	CASIGLAGPQETQYF
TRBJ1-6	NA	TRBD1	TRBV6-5	TGTGCCAGCAGGTGGGACAGGGAGAGGGATTCACCCCTCCACTTT	CASRWDRERDSPLHF
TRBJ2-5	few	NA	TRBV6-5	TGTGCCAGCAGTTCCCGCGGACACCTGTACCAAGAGACCCAGTACTTC	CASSSRGHLYQETQYF
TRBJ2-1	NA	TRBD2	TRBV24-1	TGTGCCGCCGGAAGCGGGGGGGGCTACAATGAGCAGTTCTTC	CAAGSGGGYNEQFF
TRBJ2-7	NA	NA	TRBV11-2	TGTGCCAGCAGCCCCCGGGCCCAAGGGGGCGAGCAGTACTTC	CASSPRAQGGEQYF
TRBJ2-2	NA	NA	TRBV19	TGTGCCAGTAGTATAGGGACGAGGGAGGCCACCGGGGAGCTGTTTTTT	CASSIGTREATGELFF
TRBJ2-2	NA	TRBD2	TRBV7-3	TGTGCCTCCGGACTAGCGGGAGGCGGCGGGGAGCTGTTTTTT	CASGLAGGGGELFF
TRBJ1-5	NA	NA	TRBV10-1	TGCGCCAGCAGTGAGTGGGCCGGCAGGGATAGCAATCAGCCCCAGCATTTT	CASSEWAGRDSNQPQHF
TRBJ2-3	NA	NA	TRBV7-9	TGTGCCAGCAGCTCTACAGGGTCCCCCACAGATACGCAGTATTTT	CASSSTGSPTDTQYF
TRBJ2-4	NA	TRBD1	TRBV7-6	TGTGCCAGCAGCTTAGCCCCCGACCGGACAGGGACCAAAAACATTCAGTACTTC	CASSLAPDRTGTKNIQYF
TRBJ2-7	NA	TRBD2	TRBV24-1	TGTGCCACCAGTGACAGGACTAGCGGGAGGCTCGAGCAGTACTTC	CATSDRTSGRLEQYF
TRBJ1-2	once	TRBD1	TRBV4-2	TGTGCCAGCAGCCAAGATCCGGGGACAGGGGTCTATGGCTACACCTTC	CASSQDPGTGVYGYTF
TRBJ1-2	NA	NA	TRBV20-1	TGCAGTGCTAGTTCCGGGTATGGCTACACCTTC	CSASSGYGYTF
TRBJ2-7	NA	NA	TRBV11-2	TGTGCCAGCAGCTTAGATCGGGGGAGATGGGAGCAGTACTTC	CASSLDRGRWEQYF
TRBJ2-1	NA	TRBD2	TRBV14	TGTGCCAGCAGCCAGTATAGGTCTAGCGGGATGGGCAATGAGCAGTTCTTC	CASSQYRSSGMGNEQFF
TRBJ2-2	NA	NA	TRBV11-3	TGTGCCAGCAGCTCCCGGAACACCGGGGAGCTGTTTTTT	CASSSRNTGELFF
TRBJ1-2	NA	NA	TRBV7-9	TGTGCCAGCAGCTTAGGACAGGCAGCCGGCTACACCTTC	CASSLGQAAGYTF
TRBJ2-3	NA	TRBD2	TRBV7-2	TGTGCCAGCAGCTTAGGCGGGACTAGCGGGGGGTTTATGGATACGCAGTATTTT	CASSLGGTSGGFMDTQYF
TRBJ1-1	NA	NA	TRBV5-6	TGTGCCAGCAGCCCCGTGGGCTCGAACACTGAAGCTTTCTTT	CASSPVGSNTEAFF
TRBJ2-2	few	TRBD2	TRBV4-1	TGCGCCAGCAGCCATGGAGGTAGCGGGACATACAACACCGGGGAGCTGTTTTTT	CASSHGGSGTYNTGELFF
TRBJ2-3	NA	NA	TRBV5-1	TGCGCCAGCAGCTTTGGGCGACGCCCGACAGATACGCAGTATTTT	CASSFGRRPTDTQYF
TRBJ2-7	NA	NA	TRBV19	TGTGCCAGTAGTATGAGGAGGGATCCAGCGTACGAGCAGTACTTC	CASSMRRDPAYEQYF
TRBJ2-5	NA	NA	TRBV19	TGTGCCAGTAGTCCCGGGACTCCCCAAGAGACCCAGTACTTC	CASSPGTPQETQYF
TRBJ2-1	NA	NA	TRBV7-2	TGTGCCAGCAGCTTAGTAGCGGTGTACAATGAGCAGTTCTTC	CASSLVAVYNEQFF
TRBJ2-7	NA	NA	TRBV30	TGTGCCTGGAGTGCAGGGAACCCCTACGAGCAGTACTTC	CAWSAGNPYEQYF
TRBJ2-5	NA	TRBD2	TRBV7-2	TGTGCCAGCAGCCCTAGCGGGCAAGAGACCCAGTACTTC	CASSPSGQETQYF
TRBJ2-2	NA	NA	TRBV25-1	TGTGCCAGCAGTGACCCCAGGGGCCCGAACACCGGGGAGCTGTTTTTT	CASSDPRGPNTGELFF
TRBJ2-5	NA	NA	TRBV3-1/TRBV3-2	TGTGCCAGCAGCCAAGATCGTTCAGCGCGAGAGACCCAGTACTTC	CASSQDRSARETQYF
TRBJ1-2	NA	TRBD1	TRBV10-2	TGCGCCAGCGGGGGACAGGTGAATGGCTACACCTTC	CASGGQVNGYTF
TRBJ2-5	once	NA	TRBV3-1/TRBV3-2	TGTGCCAGCAGCCAAGATCTAGCTGGAGAGACCCAGTACTTC	CASSQDLAGETQYF
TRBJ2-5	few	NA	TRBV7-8	TGTGCCAGCAGCTTAGCGAGGCGGGGGCCCCAAGAGACCCAGTACTTC	CASSLARRGPQETQYF
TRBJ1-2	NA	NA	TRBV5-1	TGCGCCAGCAGCTTGTCGCAGGGGCGTAATGGCTACACCTTC	CASSLSQGRNGYTF
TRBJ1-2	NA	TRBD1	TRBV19	TGTGCCAGTAGTGCGGGACAGAAAGACTTCTATGGCTACACCTTC	CASSAGQKDFYGYTF
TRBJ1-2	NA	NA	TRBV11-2	TGTGCCAGCAGCTTGGGCAGGGGTTTTCAGGACACCTTC	CASSLGRGFQDTF
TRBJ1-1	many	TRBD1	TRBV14	TGTGCCAGCAGCCAACAGGGGGCCCTGAACACTGAAGCTTTCTTT	CASSQQGALNTEAFF
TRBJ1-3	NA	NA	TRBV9	TGTGCCAGCAGCGTAGGGGGCAGCTCTGGAAACACCATATATTTT	CASSVGGSSGNTIYF
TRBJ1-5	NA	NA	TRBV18	TGTGCCAGCTCCCAAGGGGGAAAAAGTCAGCCCCAGCATTTT	CASSQGGKSQPQHF